Following are 9 T cell receptor beta chains from one sample sequenced in a study of T cell repertoires in cytomegalovirus infection. From the reads, TCRdb called clonotypes with MiXCR, one entry per CDR3 protein. The table lists about 600,000 distinct CDR3 sequences, roughly 24% of them singletons. Input material: CD8+ T cells from PBMCs. These receptors originate from a human donor in good health (CMV status not recorded). Some clones in this sample may be carry-over from other donors' samples.

Written as DNA, the CDR3 is TGTGCCAGCAGCCCACAGTGGCGGGGGGGCCTCTCGCAGTTCTTC. Its translation: CASSPQWRGGLSQFF. This sequence joins TRBV7-9 and TRBJ2-1, with 9 nucleotides matching TRBD2. Trimming cost V 5 bases and J 12 bases; bases outside gene matches: 14. Germline V lookup: CDR1 SEHNR, CDR2 FQNEAQ (reference sequence). This CDR3 is 15 amino acids long.

This clonotype has ten or more counts. The chain combines TRBV28 with TRBJ2-2; D unclear. Per germline, CDR1 MDHEN and CDR2 SYDVKM. Trimming removed 5 bases at V and 3 bases at J, with 13 bases between. The CDR3 length is 15 residues. CDR3 protein: CASSPLTPDTGELFF. The DNA of the CDR3 is TGTGCCAGCAGTCCCCTTACCCCTGACACCGGGGAGCTGTTTTTT. Filled out from reference TRBV28 and TRBJ2-2, the complete variable domain reads DVKVTQSSRYLVKRTGEKVFLECVQDMDHENMFWYRQDPGLGLRLIYFSYDVKMKEKGDIPEGYSVSREKKERFSLILESASTNQTSMYLCASSPLTPDTGELFFGEGSRLTVL.

Ten or more counts support this clonotype. The chain recombines TRBV6-5 with TRBJ1-1, with D tentatively TRBD1 (5 bases). Germline loops: CDR1 MNHEY, CDR2 SVGAGI. The CDR3 is made up of 12 amino acids. V lost 1 base, J lost 5 bases, and 5 bases lay in between. CDR3 residues: CASSYWGTEAFF. The CDR3 DNA reads as TGTGCCAGCAGTTACTGGGGGACTGAAGCTTTCTTT.

The sample holds many counts of this clonotype. The V gene is TRBV7-3, the J gene TRBJ1-1; the D is unclear. CDR1 and CDR2 from the germline V gene are SGHTA and FQGTGA. The CDR3 length is 15 residues. Trimming left V 5 bases short and J 4 bases short, with 17 bases between. The CDR3 loop reads CASSHPGGEGTEAFF. CDR3 in DNA: TGTGCCAGCAGCCACCCGGGAGGCGAGGGCACTGAAGCTTTCTTT.

A few counts support this clonotype. CDR3 sequence: CASLGEYSGNTIYF. The CDR3 DNA is TGTGCCAGCTTAGGGGAGTACTCCGGAAACACCATATATTTT. This chain uses TRBV12-3 or TRBV12-4 with TRBJ1-3; D possibly corresponds to TRBD1 (5 bases). The length of the CDR3 is 14 residues. V gave up 8 bases and J gave up 4 bases, with 15 bases separating them.

The chain's CDR3 is CSVLGIEDGPNTGELFF. In nucleotides, the CDR3 is TGCAGTGTTCTCGGGATCGAGGACGGTCCCAACACCGGGGAGCTGTTTTTT. The chain links TRBV20-1 to TRBJ2-2, with D perhaps TRBD2 (5 bases). CDR1 and CDR2 (germline): DFQATT, SNEGSKA (reference sequence). V lost 7 bases and J 2 bases, leaving 23 bases between the germline ends. The CDR3 extends over 17 amino acids.

This clonotype was detected only a few times. The V call is TRBV6-1, the J call TRBJ1-5, with a weak D call TRBD1 (5 bases). With 1 base removed from V and 7 bases from J, the gap between germline ends came to 11 bases. The germline gives CDR1 MNHNS, CDR2 SASEGT. The CDR3 runs to 14 residues. The CDR3 sequence: CASSEEGGEQPQHF. CDR3 nucleotide sequence: TGTGCCAGCAGTGAAGAAGGAGGGGAGCAGCCCCAGCATTTT.

This clonotype has just a few counts. The chain couples TRBV28 to TRBJ1-1; TRBD1 is a possible D gene (6 bases). CDR3 length: 14 residues. Per germline, CDR1 MDHEN and CDR2 SYDVKM. V lost 3 bases to trimming and J lost 3 bases, with 11 bases between them. CDR3 protein: CASSLGRGYTEAFF. CDR3 nucleotides: TGTGCCAGCAGTTTGGGCAGGGGTTACACTGAAGCTTTCTTT.

This clonotype was detected only a few times. The rearrangement joins TRBV7-9 to TRBJ2-7; D is unclear. The CDR3 extends over 15 amino acids. The germline gives CDR1 SEHNR, CDR2 FQNEAQ (reference sequence). With 5 bases removed from V and 1 base from J, the gap between germline ends came to 15 bases. CDR3 sequence: CASSPPLEGSYEQYF. The CDR3 DNA reads TGTGCCAGCAGCCCTCCCTTGGAAGGTTCCTACGAGCAGTACTTC.